This record covers a single TCR beta chain. Its antigen remains unknown. Version v3.0 of the immunoSEQ assay ran at survey level. TCRdb's table, derived via immunoSEQ multiplex PCR, lists solely in-frame clones and lacks some. The sample lists 10,000 or so clones, 80% to 90% occurring once. This record comes from a study of long-term antiretroviral therapy in people with HIV. Study-wide points: Participants lacked recorded data on ART adherence, viral resistance or therapy changes. Patients on ART gained diversity, which nonetheless stayed below transplant donor controls. Clones that had undergone expansion before ART dominated the repertoire at all time points.

This material consisted of unsorted PBMCs, taken 0.7 years after starting antiretroviral therapy. This TCR was sampled from a man aged 35 to 55 with HIV.

CDR3 bases: TGCGCCAGCGAGGGAGGGGGTTACGAGCAGTACTTC. Translation gives CASEGGGYEQYF. The chain has TRBV10-2 and TRBJ2-7; tentative D call: TRBD2 (7 bases). The CDR3 covers 12 residues. V lost 8 bases and J lost 4, with 12 bases in between. Germline lookup yields CDR1 WSHSY and CDR2 SAAADI.